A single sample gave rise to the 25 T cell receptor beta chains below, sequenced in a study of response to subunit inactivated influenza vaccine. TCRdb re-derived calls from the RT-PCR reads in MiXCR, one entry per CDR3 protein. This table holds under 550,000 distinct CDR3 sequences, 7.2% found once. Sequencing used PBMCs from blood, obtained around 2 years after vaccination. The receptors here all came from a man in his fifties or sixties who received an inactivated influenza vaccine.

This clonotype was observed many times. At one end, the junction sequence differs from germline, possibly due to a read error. CDR3 sequence reads: CASSPGTSGRSFVGELFF. CDR3 coding DNA: TGTGCCAGCAGTCCCGGGACTAGCGGGAGGTCTTTCGTTGGGGAACTGTTTTTT. This sequence joins TRBV12-3 or TRBV12-4 and TRBJ2-2; 15 nucleotides agree with TRBD2. There are 18 residues in the CDR3.

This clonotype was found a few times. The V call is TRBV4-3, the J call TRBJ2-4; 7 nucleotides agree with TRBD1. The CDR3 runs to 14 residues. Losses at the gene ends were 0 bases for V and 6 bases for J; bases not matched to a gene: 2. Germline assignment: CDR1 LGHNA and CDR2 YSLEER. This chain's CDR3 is CASSQDRGTNIQYF. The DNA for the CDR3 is TGCGCCAGCAGCCAAGACAGGGGGACAAACATTCAGTACTTC.

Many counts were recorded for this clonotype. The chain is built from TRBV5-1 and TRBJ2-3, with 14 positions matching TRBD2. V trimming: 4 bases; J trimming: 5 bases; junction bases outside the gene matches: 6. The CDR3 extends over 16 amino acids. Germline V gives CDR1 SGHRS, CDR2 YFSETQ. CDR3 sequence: CASSAGLAGAGDTQYF. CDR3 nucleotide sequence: TGCGCCAGCAGCGCGGGACTAGCGGGGGCCGGAGATACGCAGTATTTT. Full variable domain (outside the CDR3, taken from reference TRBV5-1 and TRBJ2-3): KAGVTQTPRYLIKTRGQQVTLSCSPISGHRSVSWYQQTPGQGLQFLFEYFSETQRNKGNFPGRFSGRQFSNSRSEMNVSTLELGDSALYLCASSAGLAGAGDTQYFGPGTRLTVL.

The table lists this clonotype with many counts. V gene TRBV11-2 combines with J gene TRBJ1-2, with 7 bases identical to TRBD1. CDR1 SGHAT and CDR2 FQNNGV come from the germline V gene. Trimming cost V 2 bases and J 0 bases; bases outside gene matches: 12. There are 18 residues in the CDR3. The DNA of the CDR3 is TGTGCCAGCAGCTTACGAAAAAGGACAGGAATAGCTAACTATGGCTACACCTTC. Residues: CASSLRKRTGIANYGYTF.

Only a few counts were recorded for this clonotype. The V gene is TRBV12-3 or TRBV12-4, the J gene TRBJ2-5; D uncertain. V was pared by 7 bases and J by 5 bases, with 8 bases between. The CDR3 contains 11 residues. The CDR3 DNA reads TGTGCCAGCAAGAGCAGGGAGACCCAGTACTTC. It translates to CASKSRETQYF.

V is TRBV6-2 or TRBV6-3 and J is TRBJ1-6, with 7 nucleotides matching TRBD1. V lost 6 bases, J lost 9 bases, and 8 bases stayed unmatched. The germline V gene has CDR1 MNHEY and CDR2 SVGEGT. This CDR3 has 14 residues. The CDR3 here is CASRQTGDSSPLHF. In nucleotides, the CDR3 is TGTGCCAGCAGACAAACAGGGGACTCTTCACCCCTCCACTTT.

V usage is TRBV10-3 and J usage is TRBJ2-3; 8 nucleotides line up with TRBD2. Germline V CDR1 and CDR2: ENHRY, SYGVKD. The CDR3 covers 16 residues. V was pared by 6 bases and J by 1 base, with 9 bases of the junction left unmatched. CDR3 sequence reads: CAIRTAGSGGTDTQYF. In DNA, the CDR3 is TGTGCCATCAGAACCGCGGGTAGCGGGGGCACAGATACGCAGTATTTT.

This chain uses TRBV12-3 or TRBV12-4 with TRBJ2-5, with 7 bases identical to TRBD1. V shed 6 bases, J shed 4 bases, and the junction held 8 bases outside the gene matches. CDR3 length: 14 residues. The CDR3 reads CASSNPSGGETQYF. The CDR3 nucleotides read TGTGCCAGCAGCAATCCTTCAGGGGGAGAGACCCAGTACTTC.

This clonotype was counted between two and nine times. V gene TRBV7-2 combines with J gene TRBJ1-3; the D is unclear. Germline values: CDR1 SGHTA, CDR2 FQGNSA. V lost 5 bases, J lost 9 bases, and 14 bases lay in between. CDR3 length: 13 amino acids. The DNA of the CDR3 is TGTGCCAGCAGCCCTCAGATGGGGAGCACCATATATTTT. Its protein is CASSPQMGSTIYF.

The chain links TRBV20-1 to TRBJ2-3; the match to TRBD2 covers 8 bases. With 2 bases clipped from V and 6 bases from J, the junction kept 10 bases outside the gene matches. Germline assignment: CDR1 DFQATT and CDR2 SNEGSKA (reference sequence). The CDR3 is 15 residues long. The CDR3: CSARTAAGGRDTQYF. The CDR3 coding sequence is TGCAGTGCTAGAACGGCTGCGGGGGGTAGGGATACGCAGTATTTT.

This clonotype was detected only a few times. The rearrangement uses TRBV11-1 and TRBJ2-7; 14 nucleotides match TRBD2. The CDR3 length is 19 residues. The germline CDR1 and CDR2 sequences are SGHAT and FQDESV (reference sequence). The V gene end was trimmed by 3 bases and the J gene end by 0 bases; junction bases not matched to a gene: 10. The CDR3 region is CASSLYAGTSGRASYEQYF. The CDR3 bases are TGTGCCAGCAGCTTGTACGCCGGGACTAGCGGGAGAGCCTCCTACGAGCAGTACTTC. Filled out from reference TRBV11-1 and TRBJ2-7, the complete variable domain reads EAEVAQSPRYKITEKSQAVAFWCDPISGHATLYWYRQILGQGPELLVQFQDESVVDDSQLPKDRFSAERLKGVDSTLKIQPAELGDSAMYLCASSLYAGTSGRASYEQYFGPGTRLTVT.

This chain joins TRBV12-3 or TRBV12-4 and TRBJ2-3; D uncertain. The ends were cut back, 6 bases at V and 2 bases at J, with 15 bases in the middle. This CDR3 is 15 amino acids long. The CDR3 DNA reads TGTGCCAGCAGCCCGGCCAGGCCATACACAGATACGCAGTATTTT. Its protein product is CASSPARPYTDTQYF.

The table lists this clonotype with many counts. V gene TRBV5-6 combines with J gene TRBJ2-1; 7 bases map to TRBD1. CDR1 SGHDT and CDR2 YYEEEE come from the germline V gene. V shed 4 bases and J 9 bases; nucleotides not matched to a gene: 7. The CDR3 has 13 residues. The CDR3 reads CASSANRGSEQFF. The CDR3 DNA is TGTGCCAGCAGCGCAAACAGGGGCAGTGAGCAGTTCTTC.

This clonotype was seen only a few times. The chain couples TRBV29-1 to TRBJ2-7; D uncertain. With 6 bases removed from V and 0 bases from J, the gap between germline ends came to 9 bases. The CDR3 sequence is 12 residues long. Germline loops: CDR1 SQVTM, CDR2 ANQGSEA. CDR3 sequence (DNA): TGCAGCGTGACTGGCGACTCCTACGAGCAGTACTTC. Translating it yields CSVTGDSYEQYF.

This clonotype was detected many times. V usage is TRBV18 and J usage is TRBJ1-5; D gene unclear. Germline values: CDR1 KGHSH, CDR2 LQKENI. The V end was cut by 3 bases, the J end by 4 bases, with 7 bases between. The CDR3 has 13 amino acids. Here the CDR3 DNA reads TGTGCCAGCTCACCGACCCAGAATCAGCCCCAGCATTTT. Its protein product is CASSPTQNQPQHF. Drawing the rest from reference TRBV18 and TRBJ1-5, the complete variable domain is NAGVMQNPRHLVRRRGQEARLRCSPMKGHSHVYWYRQLPEEGLKFMVYLQKENIIDESGMPKERFSAEFPKEGPSILRIQQVVRGDSAAYFCASSPTQNQPQHFGDGTRLSIL.

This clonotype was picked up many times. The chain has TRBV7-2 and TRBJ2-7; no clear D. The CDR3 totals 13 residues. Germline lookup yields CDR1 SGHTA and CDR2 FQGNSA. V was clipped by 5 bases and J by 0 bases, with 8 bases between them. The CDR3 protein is CASSQSSSYEQYF. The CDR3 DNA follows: TGTGCCAGCAGCCAATCAAGCTCCTACGAGCAGTACTTC.

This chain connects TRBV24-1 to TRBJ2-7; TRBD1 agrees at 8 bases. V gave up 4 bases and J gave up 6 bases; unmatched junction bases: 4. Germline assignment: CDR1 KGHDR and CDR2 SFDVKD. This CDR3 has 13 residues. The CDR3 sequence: CATSELTGGEQYF. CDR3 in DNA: TGTGCCACCAGTGAACTCACAGGGGGCGAGCAGTACTTC.

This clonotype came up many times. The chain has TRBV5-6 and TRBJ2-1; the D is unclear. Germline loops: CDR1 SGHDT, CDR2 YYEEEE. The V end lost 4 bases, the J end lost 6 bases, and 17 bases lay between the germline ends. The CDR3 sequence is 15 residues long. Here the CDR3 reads CASSAITGKANEQFF. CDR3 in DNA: TGTGCCAGCAGCGCCATAACGGGCAAGGCCAATGAGCAGTTCTTC. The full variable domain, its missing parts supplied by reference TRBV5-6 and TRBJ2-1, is DAGVTQSPTHLIKTRGQQVTLRCSPKSGHDTVSWYQQALGQGPQFIFQYYEEEERQRGNFPDRFSGHQFPNYSSELNVNALLLGDSALYLCASSAITGKANEQFFGPGTRLTVL.

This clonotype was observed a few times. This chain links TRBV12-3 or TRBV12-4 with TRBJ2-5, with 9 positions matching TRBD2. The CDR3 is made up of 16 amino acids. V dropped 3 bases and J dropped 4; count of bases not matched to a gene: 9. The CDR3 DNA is TGTGCCAGCAGTTTTACCGGGACTAGCATAGGAGAGACCCAGTACTTC. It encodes CASSFTGTSIGETQYF.

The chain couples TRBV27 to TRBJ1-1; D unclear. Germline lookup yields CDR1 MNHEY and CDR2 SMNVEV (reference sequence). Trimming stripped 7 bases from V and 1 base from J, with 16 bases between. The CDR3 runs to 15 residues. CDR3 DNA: TGTGCCAGCACCGCCGGGGTGGGTGGGAACACTGAAGCTTTCTTT. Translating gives CASTAGVGGNTEAFF.

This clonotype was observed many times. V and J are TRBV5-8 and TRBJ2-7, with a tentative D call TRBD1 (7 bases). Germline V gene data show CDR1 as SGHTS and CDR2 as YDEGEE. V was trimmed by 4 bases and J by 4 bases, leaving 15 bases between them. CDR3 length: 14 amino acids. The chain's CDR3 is CASSPTGRTYEQYF. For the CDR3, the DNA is TGTGCCAGCAGCCCGACAGGGAGGACATACGAGCAGTACTTC.

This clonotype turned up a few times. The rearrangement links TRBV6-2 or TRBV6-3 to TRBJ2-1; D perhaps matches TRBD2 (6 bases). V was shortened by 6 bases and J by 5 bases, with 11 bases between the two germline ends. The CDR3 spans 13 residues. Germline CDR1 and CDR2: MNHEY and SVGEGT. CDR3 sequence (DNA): TGTGCCAGCAGGTCTAGCGCCCACAATGAGCAGTTCTTC. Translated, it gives CASRSSAHNEQFF.

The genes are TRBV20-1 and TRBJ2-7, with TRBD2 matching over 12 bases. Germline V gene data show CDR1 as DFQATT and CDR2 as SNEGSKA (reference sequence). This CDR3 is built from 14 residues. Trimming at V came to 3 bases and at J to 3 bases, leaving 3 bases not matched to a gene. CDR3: CSARGLAGRYEQYF. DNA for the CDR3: TGCAGTGCTAGGGGACTAGCGGGCCGCTACGAGCAGTACTTC.

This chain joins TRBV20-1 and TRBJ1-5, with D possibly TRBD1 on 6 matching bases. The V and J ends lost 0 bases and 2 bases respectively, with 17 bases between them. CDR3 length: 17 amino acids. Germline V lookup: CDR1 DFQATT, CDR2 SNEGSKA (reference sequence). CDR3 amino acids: CSARDGGDRRGNQPQHF. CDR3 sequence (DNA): TGCAGTGCTAGAGATGGAGGTGACAGGAGAGGCAATCAGCCCCAGCATTTT.

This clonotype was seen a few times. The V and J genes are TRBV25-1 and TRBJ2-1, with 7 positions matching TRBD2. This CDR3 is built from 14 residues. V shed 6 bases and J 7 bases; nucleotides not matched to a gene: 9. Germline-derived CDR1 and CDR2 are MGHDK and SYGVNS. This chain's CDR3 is CASRVGGNLNEQFF. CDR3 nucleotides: TGTGCCAGCAGAGTCGGGGGGAACCTAAATGAGCAGTTCTTC.